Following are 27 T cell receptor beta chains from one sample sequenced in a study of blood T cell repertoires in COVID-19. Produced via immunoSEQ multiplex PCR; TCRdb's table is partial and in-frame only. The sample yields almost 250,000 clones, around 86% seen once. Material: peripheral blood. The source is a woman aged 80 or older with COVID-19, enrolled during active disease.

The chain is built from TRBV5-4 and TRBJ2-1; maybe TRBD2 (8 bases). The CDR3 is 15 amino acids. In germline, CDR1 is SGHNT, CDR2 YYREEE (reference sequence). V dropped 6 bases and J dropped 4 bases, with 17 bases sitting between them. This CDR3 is CASNGGDRIYNEQFF. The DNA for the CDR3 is TGTGCCAGCAACGGGGGGGACAGAATTTACAATGAGCAGTTCTTC.

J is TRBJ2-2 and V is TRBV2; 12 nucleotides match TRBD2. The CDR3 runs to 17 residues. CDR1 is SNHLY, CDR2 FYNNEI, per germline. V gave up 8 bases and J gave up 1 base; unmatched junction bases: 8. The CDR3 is CASAGLAGIWNTGELFF. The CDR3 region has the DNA TGTGCCAGCGCAGGACTAGCGGGGATCTGGAACACCGGGGAGCTGTTTTTT.

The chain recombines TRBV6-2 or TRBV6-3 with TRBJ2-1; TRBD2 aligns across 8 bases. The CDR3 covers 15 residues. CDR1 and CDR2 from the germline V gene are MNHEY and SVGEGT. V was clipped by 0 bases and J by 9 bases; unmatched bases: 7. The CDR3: CASSYSGGAFSEQFF. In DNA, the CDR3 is TGTGCCAGCAGTTACTCCGGGGGGGCCTTCTCTGAGCAGTTCTTC.

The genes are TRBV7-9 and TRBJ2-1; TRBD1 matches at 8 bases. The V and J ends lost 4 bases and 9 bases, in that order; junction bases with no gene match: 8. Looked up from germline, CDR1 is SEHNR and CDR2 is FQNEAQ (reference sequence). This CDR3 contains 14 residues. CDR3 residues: CASSSQGALGEQFF. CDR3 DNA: TGTGCCAGCAGCTCTCAGGGGGCCCTGGGTGAGCAGTTCTTC.

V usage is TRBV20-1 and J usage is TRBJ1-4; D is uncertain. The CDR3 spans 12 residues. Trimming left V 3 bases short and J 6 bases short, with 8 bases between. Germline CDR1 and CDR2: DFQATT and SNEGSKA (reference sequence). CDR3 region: CSASTSDEKLFF. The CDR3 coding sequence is TGCAGTGCTAGTACGTCAGATGAAAAACTGTTTTTT.

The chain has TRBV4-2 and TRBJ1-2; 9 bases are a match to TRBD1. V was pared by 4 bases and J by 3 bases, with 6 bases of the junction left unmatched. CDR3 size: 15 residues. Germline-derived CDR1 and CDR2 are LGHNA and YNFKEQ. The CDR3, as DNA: TGTGCCAGCAGCCCGAGGACAGGGGCCGACTATGGCTACACCTTC. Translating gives CASSPRTGADYGYTF.

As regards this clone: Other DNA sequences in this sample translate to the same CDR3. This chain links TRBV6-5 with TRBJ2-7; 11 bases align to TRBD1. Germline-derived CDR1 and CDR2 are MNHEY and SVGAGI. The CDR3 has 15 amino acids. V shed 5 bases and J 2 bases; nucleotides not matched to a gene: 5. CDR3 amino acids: CASSPGTGGTYEQYF. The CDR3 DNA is TGTGCCAGCAGTCCCGGGACAGGGGGGACCTACGAGCAGTACTTC.

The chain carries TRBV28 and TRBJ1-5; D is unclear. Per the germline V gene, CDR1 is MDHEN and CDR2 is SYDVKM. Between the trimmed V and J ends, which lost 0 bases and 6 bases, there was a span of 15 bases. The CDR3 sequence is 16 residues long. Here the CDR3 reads CASSLWSGSVFQPQHF. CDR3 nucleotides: TGTGCCAGCAGTTTATGGTCAGGTTCAGTCTTTCAGCCCCAGCATTTT.

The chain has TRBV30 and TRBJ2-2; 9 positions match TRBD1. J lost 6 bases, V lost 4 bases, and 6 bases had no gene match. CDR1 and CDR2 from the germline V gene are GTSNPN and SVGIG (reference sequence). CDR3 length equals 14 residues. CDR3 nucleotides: TGTGCCTGGAAGGGACAGGGAGGGGCCGGGGAGCTGTTTTTT. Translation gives CAWKGQGGAGELFF.

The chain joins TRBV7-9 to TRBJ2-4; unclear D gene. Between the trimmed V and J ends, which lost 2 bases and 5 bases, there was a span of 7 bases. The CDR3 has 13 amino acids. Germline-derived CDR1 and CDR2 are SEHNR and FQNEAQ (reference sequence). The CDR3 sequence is CASSLSAENIQYF. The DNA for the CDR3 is TGTGCCAGCAGCTTAAGCGCCGAAAACATTCAGTACTTC.

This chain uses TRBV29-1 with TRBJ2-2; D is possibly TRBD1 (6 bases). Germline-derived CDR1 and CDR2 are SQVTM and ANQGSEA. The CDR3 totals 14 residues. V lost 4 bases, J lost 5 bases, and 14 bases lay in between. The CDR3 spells CSVGEDRSTGELFF. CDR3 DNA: TGCAGCGTTGGCGAAGACAGGAGTACCGGGGAGCTGTTTTTT.

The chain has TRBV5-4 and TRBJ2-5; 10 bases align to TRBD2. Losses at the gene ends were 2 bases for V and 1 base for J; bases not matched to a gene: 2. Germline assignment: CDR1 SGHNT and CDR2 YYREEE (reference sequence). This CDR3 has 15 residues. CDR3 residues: CASSLPSGGQETQYF. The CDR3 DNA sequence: TGTGCCAGCAGCTTACCTAGCGGGGGCCAAGAGACCCAGTACTTC. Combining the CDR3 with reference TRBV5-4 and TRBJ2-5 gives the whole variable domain ETGVTQSPTHLIKTRGQQVTLRCSSQSGHNTVSWYQQALGQGPQFIFQYYREEENGRGNFPPRFSGLQFPNYSSELNVNALELDDSALYLCASSLPSGGQETQYFGPGTRLLVL.

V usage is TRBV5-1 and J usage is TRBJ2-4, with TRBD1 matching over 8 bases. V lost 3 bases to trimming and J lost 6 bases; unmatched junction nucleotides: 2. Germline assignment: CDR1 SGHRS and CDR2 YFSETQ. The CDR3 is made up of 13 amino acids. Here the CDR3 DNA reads TGCGCCAGCAGCTCGGGACAGGCAAACATTCAGTACTTC. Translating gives CASSSGQANIQYF.

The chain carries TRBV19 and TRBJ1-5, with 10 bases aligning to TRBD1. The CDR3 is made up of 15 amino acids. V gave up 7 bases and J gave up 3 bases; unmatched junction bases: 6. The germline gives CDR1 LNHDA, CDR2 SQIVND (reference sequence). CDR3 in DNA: TGTGCCAGTATAGGGACAGGGGCTTTCAATCAGCCCCAGCATTTT. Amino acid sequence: CASIGTGAFNQPQHF.

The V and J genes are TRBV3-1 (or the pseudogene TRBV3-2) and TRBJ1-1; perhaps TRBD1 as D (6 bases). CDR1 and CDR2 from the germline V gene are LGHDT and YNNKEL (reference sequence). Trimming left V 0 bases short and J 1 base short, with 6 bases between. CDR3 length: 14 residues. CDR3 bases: TGTGCCAGCAGCCAAGAGACAGGGAACACTGAAGCTTTCTTT. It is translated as CASSQETGNTEAFF.

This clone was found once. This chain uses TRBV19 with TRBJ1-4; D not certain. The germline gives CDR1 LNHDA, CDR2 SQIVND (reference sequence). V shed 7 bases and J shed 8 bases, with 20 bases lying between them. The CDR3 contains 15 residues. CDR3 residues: CASTLSRGGGEKLFF. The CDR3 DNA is TGTGCCAGTACCCTGTCCCGGGGTGGAGGAGAAAAACTGTTTTTT.

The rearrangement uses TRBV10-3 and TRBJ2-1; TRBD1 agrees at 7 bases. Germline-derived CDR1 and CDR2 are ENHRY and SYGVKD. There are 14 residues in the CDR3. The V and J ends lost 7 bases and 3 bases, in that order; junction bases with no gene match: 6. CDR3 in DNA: TGTGCCATCAAAGACAGGGCCCTCTACAATGAGCAGTTCTTC. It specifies CAIKDRALYNEQFF.

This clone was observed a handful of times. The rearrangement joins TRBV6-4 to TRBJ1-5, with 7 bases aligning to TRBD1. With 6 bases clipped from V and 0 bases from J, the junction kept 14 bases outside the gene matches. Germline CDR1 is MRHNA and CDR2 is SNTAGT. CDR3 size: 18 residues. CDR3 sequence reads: CASSEGAGDPDSNQPQHF. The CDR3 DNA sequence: TGTGCCAGCAGCGAGGGGGCAGGGGACCCAGATAGCAATCAGCCCCAGCATTTT.

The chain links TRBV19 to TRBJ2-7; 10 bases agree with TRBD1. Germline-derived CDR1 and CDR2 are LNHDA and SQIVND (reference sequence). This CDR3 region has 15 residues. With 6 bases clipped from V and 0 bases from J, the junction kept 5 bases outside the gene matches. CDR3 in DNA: TGTGCCAGTAGGTCAGACAGGGGGCCCTCCTACGAGCAGTACTTC. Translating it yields CASRSDRGPSYEQYF.

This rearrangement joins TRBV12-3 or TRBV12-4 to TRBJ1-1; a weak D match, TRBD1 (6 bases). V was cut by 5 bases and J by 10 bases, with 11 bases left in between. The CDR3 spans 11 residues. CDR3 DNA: TGTGCCAGCAGTCTCGGCAGGGGAGCTTTCTTT. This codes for CASSLGRGAFF.

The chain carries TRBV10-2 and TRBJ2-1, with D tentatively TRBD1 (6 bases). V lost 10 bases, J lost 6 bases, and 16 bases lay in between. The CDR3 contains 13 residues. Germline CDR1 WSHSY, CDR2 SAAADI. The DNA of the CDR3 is TGCGCCACCGTGCGGCAGGGGATCAATGAGCAGTTCTTC. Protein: CATVRQGINEQFF.

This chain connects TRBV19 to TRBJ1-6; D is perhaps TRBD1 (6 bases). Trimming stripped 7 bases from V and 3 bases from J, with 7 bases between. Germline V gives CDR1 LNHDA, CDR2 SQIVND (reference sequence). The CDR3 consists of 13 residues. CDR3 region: CASNRDYNSPLHF. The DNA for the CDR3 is TGTGCCAGTAACAGGGACTATAATTCACCCCTCCACTTT.

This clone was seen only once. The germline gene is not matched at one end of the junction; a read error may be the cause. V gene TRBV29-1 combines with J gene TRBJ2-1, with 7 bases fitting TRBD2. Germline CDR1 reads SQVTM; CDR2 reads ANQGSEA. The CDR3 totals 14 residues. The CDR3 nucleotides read TGCAGCGCTGAAGACCGGGGAGGGCACAATGAGCAGTTCTTC. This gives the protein CSAEDRGGHNEQFF.

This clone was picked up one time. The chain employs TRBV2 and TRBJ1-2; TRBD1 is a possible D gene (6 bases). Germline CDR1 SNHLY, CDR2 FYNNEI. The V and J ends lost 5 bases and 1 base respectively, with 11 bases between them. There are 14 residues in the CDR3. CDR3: CASSTGQINYGYTF. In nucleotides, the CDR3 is TGTGCCAGCAGTACAGGACAGATTAACTATGGCTACACCTTC.

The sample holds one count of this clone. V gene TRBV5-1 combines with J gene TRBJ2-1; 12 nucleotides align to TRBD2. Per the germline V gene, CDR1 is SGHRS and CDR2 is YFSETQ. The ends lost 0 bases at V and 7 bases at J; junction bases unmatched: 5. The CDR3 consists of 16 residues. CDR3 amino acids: CASSLGLAGVGNEQFF. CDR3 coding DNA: TGCGCCAGCAGCTTGGGACTAGCGGGGGTGGGGAATGAGCAGTTCTTC.

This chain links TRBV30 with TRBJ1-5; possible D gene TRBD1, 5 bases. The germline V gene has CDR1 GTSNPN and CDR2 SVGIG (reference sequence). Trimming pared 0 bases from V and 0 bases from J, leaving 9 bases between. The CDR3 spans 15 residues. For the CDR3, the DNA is TGTGCCTGGAGTGTACGGGGGAATAGCAATCAGCCCCAGCATTTT. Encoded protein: CAWSVRGNSNQPQHF.

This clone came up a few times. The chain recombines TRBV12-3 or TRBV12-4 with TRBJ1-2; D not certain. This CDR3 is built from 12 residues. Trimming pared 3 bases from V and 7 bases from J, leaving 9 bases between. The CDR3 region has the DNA TGTGCCAGCAGTTTGGAGATTGGTGGCTACACCTTC. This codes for CASSLEIGGYTF.